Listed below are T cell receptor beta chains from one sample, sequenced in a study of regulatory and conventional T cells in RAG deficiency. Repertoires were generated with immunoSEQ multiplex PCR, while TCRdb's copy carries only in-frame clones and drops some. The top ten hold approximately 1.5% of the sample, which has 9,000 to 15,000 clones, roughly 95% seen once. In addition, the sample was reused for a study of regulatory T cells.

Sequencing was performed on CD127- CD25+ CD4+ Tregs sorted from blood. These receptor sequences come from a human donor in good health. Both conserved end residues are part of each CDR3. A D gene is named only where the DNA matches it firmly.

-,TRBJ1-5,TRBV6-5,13,TGTGCCAGCAGTTACACGGTGAGTCAGCCCCAGCATTTT,CASSYTVSQPQHF
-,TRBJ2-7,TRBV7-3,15,TGTGCCAGCAGCTTACGTGGGGGGGCCGGCTACGAGCAGTACTTC,CASSLRGGAGYEQYF
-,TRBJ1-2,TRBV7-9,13,TGTGCCAGCAGCTTCGGAGCTAACTATGGCTACACCTTC,CASSFGANYGYTF
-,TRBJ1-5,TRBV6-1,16,TGTGCCAGCAGTGAAGCGGGGGGAAAAGTCAATCAGCCCCAGCATTTT,CASSEAGGKVNQPQHF
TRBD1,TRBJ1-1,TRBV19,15,TGTGCCAGTAGTATACAGGACAGGCGGAACACTGAAGCTTTCTTT,CASSIQDRRNTEAFF
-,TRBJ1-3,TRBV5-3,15,TGTGCCAGAAGCTTGGCCCCAGGGTGGGCAAACACCATATATTTT,CARSLAPGWANTIYF
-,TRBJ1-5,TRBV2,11,TGTGCCAGCAGCGGGAATCAGCCCCAGCATTTT,CASSGNQPQHF
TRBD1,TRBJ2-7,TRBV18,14,TGTGCCAGCTCACCGGACAGGGTCACCTACGAGCAGTACTTC,CASSPDRVTYEQYF
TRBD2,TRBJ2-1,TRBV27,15,TGTGCCAGCAGTTCCCCAGAGCGGGGGCCGGGTAAGCAGTTCTTC,CASSSPERGPGKQFF
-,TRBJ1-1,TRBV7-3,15,TGTGCCAGCAGCTTATACGGGTTCATGAACACTGAAGCTTTCTTT,CASSLYGFMNTEAFF
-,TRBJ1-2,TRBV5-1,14,TGCGCCAGCAGGCCCGCAATTGAGAACTATGGCTACACCTTC,CASRPAIENYGYTF
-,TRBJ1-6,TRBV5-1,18,TGCGCCAGCAGCTTGGTGGGCGCTTTGGCAGGGGTGGCTTCACCCCTCCACTTT,CASSLVGALAGVASPLHF
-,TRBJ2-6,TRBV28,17,TGTGCCAGCAGTCCCCTGGGGCTTTTTACTGGGGCCAACGTCCTGACTTTC,CASSPLGLFTGANVLTF
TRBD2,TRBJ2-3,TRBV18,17,TGTGCCAGCTCACTCGGGCGGAGCCGGGGGGAATTAGATACGCAGTATTTT,CASSLGRSRGELDTQYF
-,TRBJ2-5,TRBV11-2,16,TGTGCCAGCAGCCCGCGGGTCCAGAGGCCCTTCGAGACCCAGTACTTC,CASSPRVQRPFETQYF
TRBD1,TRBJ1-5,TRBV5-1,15,TGCGCCAGCAGCCTGGGACAGCCGGGCAATCAGCCCCAGCATTTT,CASSLGQPGNQPQHF